One and the same sample provided the 10 T cell receptor beta chains below, sequenced in a study of blood T cell repertoires in COVID-19. Assay: immunoSEQ multiplex PCR; the TCRdb copy retains only in-frame clones and omits some. Of 300,000 or so clones detected, 70% to 90% appear once; the ten largest clones hold less than 11%. Sequenced input: PBMCs or T cells enriched from blood (not recorded which). The source of these receptors is a woman younger than 30 who had recovered from COVID-19.

V is TRBV2 and J is TRBJ1-1; TRBD1 might be the D (5 bases). The V and J ends lost 5 bases and 3 bases respectively, with 7 bases between them. The length of the CDR3 is 12 residues. Per germline, CDR1 SNHLY and CDR2 FYNNEI. CDR3 loop: CASSQGDTEAFF. Here the CDR3 DNA reads TGTGCCAGCAGTCAGGGCGACACTGAAGCTTTCTTT.

The CDR3 sequence: CASSPREGLNYGYTF. For the CDR3, the DNA is TGTGCCAGCAGCCCGCGGGAGGGCCTGAACTATGGCTACACCTTC. The chain carries TRBV6-5 and TRBJ1-2; D not certain. V was clipped by 6 bases and J by 2 bases, with 16 bases between them. Germline assignment: CDR1 MNHEY and CDR2 SVGAGI. This CDR3 region has 15 residues.

V usage is TRBV28 and J usage is TRBJ1-4; D is unclear. Germline V gene sequence: CDR1 MDHEN, CDR2 SYDVKM. Trimming pared 10 bases from V and 0 bases from J, leaving 12 bases between. There are 14 residues in the CDR3. CDR3 amino acids: CATADSATNEKLFF. The CDR3 DNA reads TGTGCCACCGCCGATTCGGCAACTAATGAAAAACTGTTTTTT.

The chain uses TRBV21-1 and TRBJ2-7; the DNA was not used to check the table's D call, TRBD2. TRBV21-1 is described as a pseudogene. This CDR3 contains 14 residues. As DNA, the CDR3 is TGTGCCAGCGGCGATGGCGGGAGGGCGTACGAGCAGTACTTC. Translated, it gives CASGDGGRAYEQYF.

The chain employs TRBV4-1 and TRBJ2-3, with 7 bases aligning to TRBD2. The CDR3 covers 16 residues. Germline V gives CDR1 MGHRA, CDR2 YSYEKL. The J segment lost 2 bases and the V segment lost 3 bases, leaving 8 bases of the junction unmatched. The CDR3 here is CASSHGGLDFTDTQYF. CDR3 DNA sequence: TGCGCCAGCAGCCACGGCGGACTAGACTTCACAGATACGCAGTATTTT.

There are a few counts of this clone. The rearrangement links TRBV5-4 to TRBJ2-5; 8 positions match TRBD2. Losses at the gene ends were 4 bases for V and 2 bases for J; bases not matched to a gene: 10. CDR3 length: 16 amino acids. Per germline, CDR1 SGHNT and CDR2 YYREEE (reference sequence). For the CDR3, the DNA is TGTGCCAGCAGCGGGGACGGACTAGCCATGCAAGAGACCCAGTACTTC. This gives the protein CASSGDGLAMQETQYF. The variable domain in full, with the rest retrieved from reference TRBV5-4 and TRBJ2-5, is ETGVTQSPTHLIKTRGQQVTLRCSSQSGHNTVSWYQQALGQGPQFIFQYYREEENGRGNFPPRFSGLQFPNYSSELNVNALELDDSALYLCASSGDGLAMQETQYFGPGTRLLVL.

This chain links TRBV5-1 with TRBJ1-4; 7 nucleotides line up with TRBD1. The V gene's germline CDR1 is SGHRS and CDR2 YFSETQ. The CDR3 consists of 13 residues. V gave up 4 bases and J gave up 5 bases; unmatched junction bases: 2. DNA of the CDR3: TGCGCCAGCAGCGTGACAGGGAATGAAAAACTGTTTTTT. This gives the protein CASSVTGNEKLFF. Full variable domain (missing parts from reference TRBV5-1 and TRBJ1-4): KAGVTQTPRYLIKTRGQQVTLSCSPISGHRSVSWYQQTPGQGLQFLFEYFSETQRNKGNFPGRFSGRQFSNSRSEMNVSTLELGDSALYLCASSVTGNEKLFFGSGTQLSVL.

The chain employs TRBV5-5 and TRBJ1-1, with D uncertain. This CDR3 spans 15 amino acids. The germline CDR1 and CDR2 sequences are SGHKS and YYEKEE (reference sequence). Trimming shortened V by 1 base and J by 3 bases, and 13 bases separated the two germline ends. The CDR3 DNA follows: TGTGCCAGCAGCTTGCTGGTTAACGGTTACACTGAAGCTTTCTTT. It translates to CASSLLVNGYTEAFF.

The V call is TRBV27, the J call TRBJ1-2; 7 bases are shared with TRBD1. Germline CDR1 and CDR2: MNHEY and SMNVEV (reference sequence). The CDR3 covers 14 residues. The CDR3 sequence is CAVGRGDLYGGYTF. CDR3 nucleotides: TGTGCGGTCGGCAGGGGGGACCTTTATGGAGGCTACACCTTC.

V usage is TRBV7-9 and J usage is TRBJ2-5; weak D call: TRBD2 (6 bases). The length of the CDR3 is 14 residues. Germline values: CDR1 SEHNR, CDR2 FQNEAQ (reference sequence). The ends were cut back, 5 bases at V and 3 bases at J, with 13 bases in the middle. The chain's CDR3 is CASSGLVAEETQYF. The CDR3 DNA is TGTGCCAGCAGCGGATTAGTAGCGGAAGAGACCCAGTACTTC.